This TCR beta chain appears in the sequencing data of a study of multiple sclerosis patients with progressive multifocal leukoencephalopathy. J lost 2 bases, V lost 4 bases, and 3 bases had no gene match. The CDR3 is 15 residues long. In germline, CDR1 is MNHNS, CDR2 SASEGT. Method: immunoSEQ multiplex PCR; TCRdb's copy keeps in-frame clones and lacks some. The data contain some 30,000 clones, around 93% of them singletons. Noted time point: before natalizumab initiation. This chain joins TRBV6-1 and TRBJ2-7; 12 bases map to TRBD2. The sequencing input was PBMCs. The sequence came from a man aged 25 to 40 with multiple sclerosis. CDR3 sequence reads: CASSGRTSGAYEQYF. The DNA for the CDR3 is TGTGCCAGCAGTGGCAGGACTAGCGGGGCCTACGAGCAGTACTTC.